The T cell receptor beta chain under discussion was sequenced for a study of regulatory T cells in long-lasting Graves disease. General observations from the study: Among samples with persistent disease, TRBV28, TRBJ1-2 and TRBJ2-5 were favored. Owing to a sample size that was small, accuracy may have been reduced.

The CDR3 contains 14 residues. V lost 4 bases to trimming and J lost 2 bases, with 9 bases between them. The germline V gene has CDR1 MNHEY and CDR2 SMNVEV (reference sequence). Documented time point: persistent/refractory GD, antithyroid drugs over 5 years with positive TRAb. From PBMCs, RNA was extracted and then used to make the TCR library. For TCR beta, libraries came from iRepertoire HTBI primers and Arm-PCR of CDR3 regions. TCRdb re-analysed the multiplex PCR reads in MiXCR, keeping a single row per CDR3 protein. The sample shows around 400,000 distinct CDR3 sequences, less than 25% of them seen only once. This clonotype was seen a few times. What it binds is unknown.

The sequence was obtained from a female donor with Graves disease. The chain uses TRBV27 and TRBJ1-5; D is possibly TRBD1 (6 bases). Sequenced material: peripheral blood mononuclear cells (PBMCs), taken when the disease was refractory, from a patient treated with antithyroid drugs. The CDR3 protein is CASSSGDGNQPQHF. CDR3 bases: TGTGCCAGCAGTTCAGGGGATGGCAATCAGCCCCAGCATTTT.